The present TCR beta chain was sequenced within a study of T cell responses to AZD1222 COVID-19 vaccine. General observations from the study: Across spike, vaccine-associated CD4 TCRs were found, dominant at 160-218 and 743-854. Repertoire sampling was restricted to post-peak T cell response timepoints.

Assay used: immunoSEQ multiplex PCR; TCRdb lists only in-frame clones, some missing. There are around 150,000 clones in the sample; 91% occur only once, and roughly 7.5% lies in the top ten. On this clone itself: The antigen remains undetermined.

The sequenced sample was peripheral blood, obtained 28 days after the second dose of the MenACWY control vaccine. The clonotype comes from an adult who received the MenACWY meningococcal vaccine as a control.

The CDR3 protein is CASSLRGRYGELFF. DNA of the CDR3: TGTGCCAGCAGTTTACGGGGGAGGTACGGGGAGCTGTTTTTT. The chain employs TRBV28 and TRBJ2-2, with D possibly TRBD2 on 6 matching bases. V was clipped by 2 bases and J by 7 bases, with 11 bases between them. The CDR3 length is 14 residues. The V gene's germline CDR1 is MDHEN and CDR2 SYDVKM. The complete variable domain, with remaining parts taken from reference TRBV28 and TRBJ2-2, reads DVKVTQSSRYLVKRTGEKVFLECVQDMDHENMFWYRQDPGLGLRLIYFSYDVKMKEKGDIPEGYSVSREKKERFSLILESASTNQTSMYLCASSLRGRYGELFFGEGSRLTVL.